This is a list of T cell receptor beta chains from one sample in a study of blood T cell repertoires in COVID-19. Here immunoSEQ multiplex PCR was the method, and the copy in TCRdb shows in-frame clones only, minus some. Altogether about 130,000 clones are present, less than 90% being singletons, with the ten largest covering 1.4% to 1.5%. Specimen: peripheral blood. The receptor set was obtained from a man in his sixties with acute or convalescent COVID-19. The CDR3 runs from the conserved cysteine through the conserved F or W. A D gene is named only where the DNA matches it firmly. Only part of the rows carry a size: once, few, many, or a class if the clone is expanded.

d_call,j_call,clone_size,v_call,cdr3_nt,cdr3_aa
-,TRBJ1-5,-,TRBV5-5,TGTGCCAGCAGCTTGTTTATGGCAGGCCCGGGGGCCCAGCATTTT,CASSLFMAGPGAQHF
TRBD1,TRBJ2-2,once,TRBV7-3,TGTGCCAGCAGCCCACGGACAGGGGAACCCGGGGAGCTGTTTTTT,CASSPRTGEPGELFF
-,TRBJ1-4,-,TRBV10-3,TGTGCCATCAGTGAGTCGGGGAGAGGTAATGAAAAACTGTTTTTT,CAISESGRGNEKLFF
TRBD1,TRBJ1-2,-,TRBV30,TGTGCCTGGAACCCAGACAGGGGAGCTAACTATGGCTACACCTTC,CAWNPDRGANYGYTF
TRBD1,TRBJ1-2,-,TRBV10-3,TGTGCCATCAGTGAGTCGACAGGGTCCTATGGCTACACCTTC,CAISESTGSYGYTF
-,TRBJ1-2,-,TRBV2,TGTGCCAGCAGTGCAGGATTCTATGGCTACACCTTC,CASSAGFYGYTF
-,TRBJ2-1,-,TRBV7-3,TGTGCCAGCAGCTTATCTATTGGGGCAGGTTCGGGCAATGAGCAGTTCTTC,CASSLSIGAGSGNEQFF
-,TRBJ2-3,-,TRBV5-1,TGCGCCAGCAGTATTCCAGCGGGCACAGATACGCAGTATTTT,CASSIPAGTDTQYF
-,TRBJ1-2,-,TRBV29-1,TGCAGCGTTGGTCAGACTTGGAGTGGCTACACCTTC,CSVGQTWSGYTF
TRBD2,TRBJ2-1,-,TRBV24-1,TGTGCCACCAGTGATTTGGCGGGGGGGACCTACAATGAGCAGTTCTTC,CATSDLAGGTYNEQFF
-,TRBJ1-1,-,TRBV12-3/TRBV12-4,TGTGCCAGCAGTAACACCCAGAACACTGAAGCTTTCTTT,CASSNTQNTEAFF
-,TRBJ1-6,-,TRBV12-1,TGTGCCAGCAGCCCAAGAGGGGGTAGCTCCTATAATTCACCCCTCCACTTT,CASSPRGGSSYNSPLHF
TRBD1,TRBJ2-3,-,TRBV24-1,TGTGCCACCAGTGTCCTGACAGGGGCGCAGTATTTT,CATSVLTGAQYF
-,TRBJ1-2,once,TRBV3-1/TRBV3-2,TGTGCCAGCAGCCAGGGGGGTTTCGATGGCTACACCTTC,CASSQGGFDGYTF
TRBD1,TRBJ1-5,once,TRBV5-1,TGCGCCAGCAGCCAAACAGGGGTTGGCAATCAGCCCCAGCATTTT,CASSQTGVGNQPQHF
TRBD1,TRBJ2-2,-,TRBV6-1,TGTGCCAGCAGTGAACAGGGGGATATCGGCGGGGAGCTGTTTTTT,CASSEQGDIGGELFF
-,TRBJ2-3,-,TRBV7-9,TGTGCCAGCAGCCCCCTGGCAGGGCGGGATACGCAGTATTTT,CASSPLAGRDTQYF
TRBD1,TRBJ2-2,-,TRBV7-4,TGTGCCAGCAGCTTAGGGTGGACAGGGGCAGTTGAGAACACCGGGGAGCTGTTTTTT,CASSLGWTGAVENTGELFF
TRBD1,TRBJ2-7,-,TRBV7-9,TGTGCCAGCAGTTCTTTCCGGGACAGGGTCTACGAGCAGTACTTC,CASSSFRDRVYEQYF
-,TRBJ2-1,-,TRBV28,TGTGCCAGCAGTTCCCAGTCGTCAACCAACTCCTACAATGAGCAGTTCTTC,CASSSQSSTNSYNEQFF
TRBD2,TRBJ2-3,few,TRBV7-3,TGTGCCAGCAGCCAAGCGGGGGGAAGCACAGATACGCAGTATTTT,CASSQAGGSTDTQYF
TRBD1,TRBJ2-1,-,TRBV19,TGTGCCAGTATCCCCGGGACAGGGGGCTACAATGAGCAGTTCTTC,CASIPGTGGYNEQFF
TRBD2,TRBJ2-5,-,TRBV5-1,TGCGCCAGCAGCTTGGGCGGGGGGGCTTTAGAGACCCAGTACTTC,CASSLGGGALETQYF
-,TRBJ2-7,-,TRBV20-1,TGCAGTGCTAGTCGAACGGGGTCCTACGAGCAGTACTTC,CSASRTGSYEQYF
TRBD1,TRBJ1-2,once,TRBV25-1,TGTGCCAGCAGTGAACGGGACAGCTATGGCTACACCTTC,CASSERDSYGYTF
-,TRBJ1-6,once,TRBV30,TGTGCCTGGAGAAGAGGTGAAAATTCACCCCTCCACTTT,CAWRRGENSPLHF
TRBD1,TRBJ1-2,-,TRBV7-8,TGTGCCAGCAGCTTGAAAGGACAGGGAAATTCCAACTATGGCTACACCTTC,CASSLKGQGNSNYGYTF
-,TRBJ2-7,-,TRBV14,TGTGCCAGCAGCCTCATGGGCCTAAACTACGAGCAGTACTTC,CASSLMGLNYEQYF
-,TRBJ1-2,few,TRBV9,TGTGCCAGCAGCGACACAGGGTATTCATCCTATGGCTACACCTTC,CASSDTGYSSYGYTF
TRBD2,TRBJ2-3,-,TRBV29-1,TGCAGCGTTTACGGGCGGGAGGGCCTGGATACGCAGTATTTT,CSVYGREGLDTQYF
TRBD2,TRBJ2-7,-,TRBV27,TGTGCCAGCAGTCTCGACAGCGGGGTTAGCTCCTACGAGCAGTACTTC,CASSLDSGVSSYEQYF
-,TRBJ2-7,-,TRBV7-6,TGTGCCAGCAGCTTAGTACTTGGGCCTCGCCGGGGGGAGCAGTACTTC,CASSLVLGPRRGEQYF
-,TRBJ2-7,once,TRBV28,TGTGCCAGCAGTTTATTATACGAGCAGTACTTC,CASSLLYEQYF
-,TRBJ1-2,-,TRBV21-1,TGTGCCAGCAGCTCTCCGGGACAGCGGGTCTATGGCTACACCTTC,CASSSPGQRVYGYTF
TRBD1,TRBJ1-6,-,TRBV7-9,TGTGCCAGCAGCCGTACGACAGGGGAAAATTCACCCCTCCACTTT,CASSRTTGENSPLHF
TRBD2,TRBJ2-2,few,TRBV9,TGTGCCAGCAGCGTAGATCTAGCGGGAGCGGCCGGGGAGCTGTTTTTT,CASSVDLAGAAGELFF
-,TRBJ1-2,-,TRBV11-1,TGTGCCAGCAGCTTAACCACAGGGAGAGCTAACTATGGCTACACCTTC,CASSLTTGRANYGYTF
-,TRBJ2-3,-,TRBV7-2,TGTGCCAGCAGCTTATTAGGGGCTGCAGATACGCAGTATTTT,CASSLLGAADTQYF
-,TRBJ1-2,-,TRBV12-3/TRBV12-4,TGTGCCAGCAGTTCGCGGAATAACTATGGCTACACCTTC,CASSSRNNYGYTF
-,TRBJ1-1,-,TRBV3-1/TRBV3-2,TGTGCCAGCAGCCAAGGAGGGCGGGCGAACACTGAAGCTTTCTTT,CASSQGGRANTEAFF
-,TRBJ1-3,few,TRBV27,TGTGCCAGCAGTCCGCTTGGGTGGGAGGTCGGAAACACCATATATTTT,CASSPLGWEVGNTIYF
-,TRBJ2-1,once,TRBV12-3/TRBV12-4,TGTGCCAGCAGTTTACCTGTGGCTGAGCAGTTCTTC,CASSLPVAEQFF
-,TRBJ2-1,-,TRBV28,TGTGCCAGCAGCCCGGGGGGCCGGGATGAGCAGTTCTTC,CASSPGGRDEQFF
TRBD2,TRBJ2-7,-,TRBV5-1,TGCGCCAGCAGCTTGGACGCGGCGGGAGGCAGGGAGCAGTACTTC,CASSLDAAGGREQYF